What follows are 21 T cell receptor beta chains derived from one specimen sequenced in a study of shared clonotypes between healthy human individuals. Clones were sequenced by immunoSEQ multiplex PCR, and TCRdb holds only the in-frame ones, with some missing. Among roughly 2.6 million clones listed, over 85% were seen once. The sample taken for sequencing was naive CD4+ T cells sorted from blood. Subset here: CD45RA+ positively selected. These receptors all stem from a man aged 18 to 30 in good health.

The genes are TRBV6-5 and TRBJ1-5; a possible D gene is TRBD1 (6 bases). V lost 8 bases, J lost 1 base, and 15 bases lay in between. The CDR3 contains 15 residues. Per germline, CDR1 MNHEY and CDR2 SVGAGI. The CDR3 spells CASHPGGASNQPQHF. The CDR3 DNA sequence: TGTGCCAGCCACCCCGGGGGCGCGAGCAATCAGCCCCAGCATTTT.

The V call is TRBV5-4, the J call TRBJ2-6; D remains unclear. V was clipped by 0 bases and J by 0 bases, with 4 bases between them. CDR1 and CDR2 (germline): SGHNT, YYREEE (reference sequence). The CDR3 extends over 15 amino acids. The DNA of the CDR3 is TGTGCCAGCAGCTTGGACAACTCTGGGGCCAACGTCCTGACTTTC. Encoded protein: CASSLDNSGANVLTF.

The chain is built from TRBV27 and TRBJ2-5; a possible D gene is TRBD1 (5 bases). The J call may be in error: the DNA end matches TRBJ2-7 better. The CDR3 has 12 residues. CDR1 and CDR2 from the germline V gene are MNHEY and SMNVEV (reference sequence). Here the CDR3 DNA reads TGTGCCAGCAGTTTAAGGGGCTACGAGCAGTACTTC. Translation: CASSLRGYEQYF.

This rearrangement joins TRBV19 to TRBJ2-1, with D perhaps matching TRBD2 (7 bases). The CDR3 is made up of 13 amino acids. Germline loops: CDR1 LNHDA, CDR2 SQIVND (reference sequence). V lost 4 bases, J lost 9 bases, and 13 bases lay in between. CDR3 residues: CASSRGRGVEQFF. The CDR3 DNA reads as TGTGCCAGTAGTAGAGGGAGGGGGGTTGAGCAGTTCTTC.

V is TRBV28 and J is TRBJ2-3, with 7 bases lining up with TRBD2. CDR1 is MDHEN, CDR2 SYDVKM, per germline. The CDR3 is made up of 15 amino acids. The V and J ends lost 3 bases and 3 bases, in that order; junction bases with no gene match: 6. The CDR3 reads CASSFLADTTDTQYF. CDR3 nucleotide sequence: TGTGCCAGCAGTTTCCTAGCGGATACTACAGATACGCAGTATTTT.

This chain joins TRBV27 and TRBJ1-1; 7 bases agree with TRBD1. The CDR3 is 12 residues long. Trimming cost V 6 bases and J 7 bases; bases outside gene matches: 5. CDR1 MNHEY and CDR2 SMNVEV come from the germline V gene (reference sequence). CDR3 nucleotide sequence: TGTGCCAGCAGGTGGCGGACAGGTGAAGCTTTCTTT. As protein: CASRWRTGEAFF.

The CDR3 region is CASTLRTNRGNQPQHF. DNA for the CDR3: TGCGCCAGCACCCTCCGGACCAACCGGGGCAATCAGCCCCAGCATTTT. This chain connects TRBV23-1 to TRBJ1-5; no definite D call. TRBV23-1 falls under the ORF class, with uncertain function. The V and J ends lost 7 bases and 2 bases respectively, with 18 bases between them. The CDR3 is made up of 16 amino acids.

This clone was seen more than once but under ten times. J is TRBJ1-5 and V is TRBV10-3; no reliable D call. Germline CDR1 ENHRY, CDR2 SYGVKD. V shed 10 bases and J shed 6 bases, with 13 bases lying between them. The CDR3 totals 12 residues. CDR3 DNA sequence: TGTGCCAATCACATGGGCAGTCAGCCCCAGCATTTT. Protein product: CANHMGSQPQHF.

V usage is TRBV15 and J usage is TRBJ2-7; D uncertain. V was cut by 1 base and J by 2 bases, with 9 bases left in between. This CDR3 spans 14 amino acids. CDR1 LNHNV and CDR2 YYDKDF come from the germline V gene (reference sequence). Here the CDR3 DNA reads TGTGCCACCAGCAGAGCAGACGGACCCTACGAGCAGTACTTC. Its protein is CATSRADGPYEQYF.

The rearrangement uses TRBV6-6 and TRBJ1-2; unclear D gene. This CDR3 spans 12 amino acids. Deletions cut 8 bases from V and 6 bases from J, with 13 bases between. From germline, CDR1 is MNHNY and CDR2 SVGAGI (reference sequence). The CDR3 DNA reads TGTGCCAGCCGAGGCGGCAGCCATGGCTACACCTTC. Its protein product is CASRGGSHGYTF.

This chain uses TRBV6-5 with TRBJ2-5, with no clear D. Looked up from germline, CDR1 is MNHEY and CDR2 is SVGAGI. This CDR3 is built from 13 residues. V was trimmed by 1 base and J by 5 bases, leaving 8 bases between them. The CDR3: CASSYLGLETQYF. For the CDR3, the DNA is TGTGCCAGCAGTTACTTGGGCCTGGAGACCCAGTACTTC.

For the CDR3, the DNA is TGTGCCAGCAGTGGTGTGACCCCGACTGACAAGCAGTACTTC. Translating it yields CASSGVTPTDKQYF. The chain carries TRBV2 and TRBJ2-5; D not resolved. CDR1 and CDR2 from the germline V gene are SNHLY and FYNNEI. Trimming cost V 4 bases and J 11 bases, with 20 bases left between them. This CDR3 has 14 amino acids.

The V and J genes are TRBV6-1 and TRBJ1-6; perhaps TRBD1 as D (5 bases). Germline CDR1 and CDR2: MNHNS and SASEGT. Trimming removed 3 bases from V and 10 bases from J, with 22 bases in between. The CDR3 contains 17 residues. The CDR3, as DNA: TGTGCCAGCAGTGAGTCCGTGCAGGGACCCGGATACTCACCCCTCCACTTT. Translation: CASSESVQGPGYSPLHF.

The rearrangement uses TRBV6-5 and TRBJ2-7; 9 bases are shared with TRBD1. The V gene's germline CDR1 is MNHEY and CDR2 SVGAGI. This CDR3 is 13 amino acids long. The V and J ends lost 5 bases and 6 bases, in that order; junction bases with no gene match: 5. The DNA for the CDR3 is TGTGCCAGCAGTCGAAGACAGGGGGGCGAGCAGTACTTC. This translates into CASSRRQGGEQYF.

This rearrangement joins TRBV6-1 to TRBJ2-5; D unclear. The CDR3 is 14 residues long. V lost 5 bases, J lost 1 base, and 11 bases lay in between. CDR1 MNHNS and CDR2 SASEGT come from the germline V gene. CDR3 DNA sequence: TGTGCCAGCAGTATCAACAAAATCCAAGAGACCCAGTACTTC. Translation: CASSINKIQETQYF.

The chain couples TRBV30 to TRBJ1-5; D is unclear. The V end lost 2 bases, the J end lost 4 bases, and 12 bases lay between the germline ends. CDR3 length equals 14 residues. The V gene's germline CDR1 is GTSNPN and CDR2 SVGIG (reference sequence). As DNA, the CDR3 is TGTGCCTGGAGTAGCCTCAGTGAAAATCAGCCCCAGCATTTT. Amino acids: CAWSSLSENQPQHF. The full variable domain, rest sourced from reference TRBV30 and TRBJ1-5, is SQTIHQWPATLVQPVGSPLSLECTVEGTSNPNLYWYRQAAGRGLQLLFYSVGIGQISSEVPQNLSASRPQDRQFILSSKKLLLSDSGFYLCAWSSLSENQPQHFGDGTRLSIL.

The chain recombines TRBV2 with TRBJ1-4, with 9 nucleotides matching TRBD1. CDR3 length equals 14 residues. J lost 6 bases, V lost 6 bases, and 5 bases had no gene match. Germline V CDR1 and CDR2: SNHLY, FYNNEI. The CDR3 DNA is TGTGCCAGCAGAAACAGGGGGCTGGATGAAAAACTGTTTTTT. The encoded protein is CASRNRGLDEKLFF. The whole variable domain, remainder taken from reference TRBV2 and TRBJ1-4, is EPEVTQTPSHQVTQMGQEVILRCVPISNHLYFYWYRQILGQKVEFLVSFYNNEISEKSEIFDDQFSVERPDGSNFTLKIRSTKLEDSAMYFCASRNRGLDEKLFFGSGTQLSVL.

CDR3 sequence (DNA): TGTGCCAGCAGTAAATATTGGAGACTAGCGGGGCGCACAGATACGCAGTATTTT. Translated: CASSKYWRLAGRTDTQYF. V and J are TRBV28 and TRBJ2-3, with 11 bases aligning to TRBD2. The V gene's germline CDR1 is MDHEN and CDR2 SYDVKM. Trimming cost V 5 bases and J 1 base; bases outside gene matches: 11. This CDR3 has 18 residues.

V is TRBV18 and J is TRBJ2-7, with a possible D match to TRBD2 (5 bases). Germline V gene data show CDR1 as KGHSH and CDR2 as LQKENI. The ends were cut back, 0 bases at V and 5 bases at J, with 11 bases in the middle. The CDR3 contains 14 residues. The CDR3 DNA is TGTGCCAGCTCACCACCGGGAGTTAACCACGAGCAGTACTTC. Its translation is CASSPPGVNHEQYF. Complete variable domain (other parts from reference TRBV18 and TRBJ2-7): NAGVMQNPRHLVRRRGQEARLRCSPMKGHSHVYWYRQLPEEGLKFMVYLQKENIIDESGMPKERFSAEFPKEGPSILRIQQVVRGDSAAYFCASSPPGVNHEQYFGPGTRLTVT.

The rearrangement uses TRBV18 and TRBJ2-3; 12 bases agree with TRBD2. This CDR3 has 17 residues. Germline-derived CDR1 and CDR2 are KGHSH and LQKENI. J gave up 4 bases and V 3 bases, and 8 bases lay outside the gene matches. The DNA for the CDR3 is TGTGCCAGCTCACCGACTAGCGGGAGTTTACCGGCAGATACGCAGTATTTT. This sequence encodes CASSPTSGSLPADTQYF.

The rearrangement uses TRBV5-1 and TRBJ1-2; possibly TRBD1 for D (6 bases). There are 15 residues in the CDR3. The germline CDR1 and CDR2 sequences are SGHRS and YFSETQ. The V and J ends lost 2 bases and 0 bases respectively, with 11 bases between them. In nucleotides, the CDR3 is TGCGCCAGCAGCTTTTCGGGACAACCTAACTATGGCTACACCTTC. Amino acids: CASSFSGQPNYGYTF.